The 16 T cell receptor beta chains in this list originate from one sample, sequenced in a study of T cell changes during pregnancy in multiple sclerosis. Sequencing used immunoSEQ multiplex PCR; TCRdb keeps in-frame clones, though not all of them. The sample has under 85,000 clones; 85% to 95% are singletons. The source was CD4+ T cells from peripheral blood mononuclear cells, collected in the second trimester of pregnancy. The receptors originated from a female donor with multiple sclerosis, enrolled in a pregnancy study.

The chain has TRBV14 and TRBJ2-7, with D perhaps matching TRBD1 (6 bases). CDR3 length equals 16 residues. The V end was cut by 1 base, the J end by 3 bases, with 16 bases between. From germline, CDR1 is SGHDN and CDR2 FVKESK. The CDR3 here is CASSQVDRSFHYEQYF. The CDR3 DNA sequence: TGTGCCAGCAGCCAAGTCGACAGGTCCTTCCACTACGAGCAGTACTTC.

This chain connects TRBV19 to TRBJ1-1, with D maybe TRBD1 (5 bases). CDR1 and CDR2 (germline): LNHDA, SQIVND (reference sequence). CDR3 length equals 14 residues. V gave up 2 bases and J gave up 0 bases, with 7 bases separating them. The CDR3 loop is CASSISRVNTEAFF. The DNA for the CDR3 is TGTGCCAGTAGTATAAGCAGGGTGAACACTGAAGCTTTCTTT.

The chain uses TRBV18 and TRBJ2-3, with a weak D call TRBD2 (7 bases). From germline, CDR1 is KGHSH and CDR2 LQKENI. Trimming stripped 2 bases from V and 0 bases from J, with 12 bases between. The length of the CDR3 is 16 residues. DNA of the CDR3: TGTGCCAGCTCACCAAGGGGGGGCTTTAGCACAGATACGCAGTATTTT. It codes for CASSPRGGFSTDTQYF.

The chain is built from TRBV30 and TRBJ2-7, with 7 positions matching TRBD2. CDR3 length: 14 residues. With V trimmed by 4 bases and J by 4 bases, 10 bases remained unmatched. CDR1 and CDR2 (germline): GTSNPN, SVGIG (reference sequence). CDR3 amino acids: CAWNGGTGGYEQYF. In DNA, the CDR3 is TGTGCCTGGAATGGAGGTACGGGAGGATACGAGCAGTACTTC.

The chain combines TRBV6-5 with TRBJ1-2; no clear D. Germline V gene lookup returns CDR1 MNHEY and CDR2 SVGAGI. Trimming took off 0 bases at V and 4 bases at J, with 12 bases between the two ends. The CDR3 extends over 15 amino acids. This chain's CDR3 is CASSYSKPQPYGYTF. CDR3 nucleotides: TGTGCCAGCAGTTACTCGAAGCCACAGCCCTATGGCTACACCTTC.

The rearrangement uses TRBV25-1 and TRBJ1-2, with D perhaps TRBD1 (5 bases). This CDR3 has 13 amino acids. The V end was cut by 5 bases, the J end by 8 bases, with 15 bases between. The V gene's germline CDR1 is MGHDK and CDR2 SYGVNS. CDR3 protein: CASSSGSGGGYTF. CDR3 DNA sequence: TGTGCCAGCAGTTCAGGGTCGGGTGGGGGCTACACCTTC.

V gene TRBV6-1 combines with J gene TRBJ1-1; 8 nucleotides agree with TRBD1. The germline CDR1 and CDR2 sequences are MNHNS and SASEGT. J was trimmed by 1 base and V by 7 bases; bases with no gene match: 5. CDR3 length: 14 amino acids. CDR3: CASTPGTGNTEAFF. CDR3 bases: TGTGCCAGCACCCCAGGGACAGGGAACACTGAAGCTTTCTTT.

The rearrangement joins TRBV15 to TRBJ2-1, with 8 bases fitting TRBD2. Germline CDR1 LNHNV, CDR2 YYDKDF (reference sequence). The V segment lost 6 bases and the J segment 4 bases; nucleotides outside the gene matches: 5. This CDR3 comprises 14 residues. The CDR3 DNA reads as TGTGCCACCAGGGATCTAGCGGGTTACAATGAGCAGTTCTTC. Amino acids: CATRDLAGYNEQFF.

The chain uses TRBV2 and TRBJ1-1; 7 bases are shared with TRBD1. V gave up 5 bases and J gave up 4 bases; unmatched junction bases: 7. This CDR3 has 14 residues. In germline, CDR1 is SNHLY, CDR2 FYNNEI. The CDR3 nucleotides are TGTGCCAGCAGTTACAGGGGCGACCTCACTGAAGCTTTCTTT. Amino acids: CASSYRGDLTEAFF.

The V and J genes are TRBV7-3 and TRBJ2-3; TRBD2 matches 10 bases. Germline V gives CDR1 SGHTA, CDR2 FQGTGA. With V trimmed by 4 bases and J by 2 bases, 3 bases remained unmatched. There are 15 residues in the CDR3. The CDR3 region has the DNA TGTGCCAGCAGCTCTAGCGGGGGATTCACAGATACGCAGTATTTT. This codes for CASSSSGGFTDTQYF. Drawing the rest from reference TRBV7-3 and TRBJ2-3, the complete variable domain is GAGVSQTPSNKVTEKGKYVELRCDPISGHTALYWYRQSLGQGPEFLIYFQGTGAADDSGLPNDRFFAVRPEGSVSTLKIQRTERGDSAVYLCASSSSGGFTDTQYFGPGTRLTVL.

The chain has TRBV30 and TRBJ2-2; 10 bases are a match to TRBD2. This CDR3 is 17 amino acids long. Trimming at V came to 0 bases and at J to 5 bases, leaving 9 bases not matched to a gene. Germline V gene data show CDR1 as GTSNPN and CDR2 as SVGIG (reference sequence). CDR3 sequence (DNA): TGTGCCTGGAGTGTACGGAGCGGGAGGGCCCGAACCGGGGAGCTGTTTTTT. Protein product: CAWSVRSGRARTGELFF.

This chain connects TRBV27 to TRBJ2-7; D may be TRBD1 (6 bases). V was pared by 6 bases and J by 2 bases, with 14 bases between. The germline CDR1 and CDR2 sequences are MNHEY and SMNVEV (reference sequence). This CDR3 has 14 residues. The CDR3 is CASSRTAGAYEQYF. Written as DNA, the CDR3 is TGTGCCAGCAGCCGGACGGCAGGGGCCTACGAGCAGTACTTC.

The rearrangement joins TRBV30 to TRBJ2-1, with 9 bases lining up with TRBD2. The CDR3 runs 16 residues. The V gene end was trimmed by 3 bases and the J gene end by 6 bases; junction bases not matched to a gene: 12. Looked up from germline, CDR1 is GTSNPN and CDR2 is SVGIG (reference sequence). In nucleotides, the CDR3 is TGTGCCTGGAGGAGAAGAGCGGGGGGTTGGAGCAATGAGCAGTTCTTC. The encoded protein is CAWRRRAGGWSNEQFF.

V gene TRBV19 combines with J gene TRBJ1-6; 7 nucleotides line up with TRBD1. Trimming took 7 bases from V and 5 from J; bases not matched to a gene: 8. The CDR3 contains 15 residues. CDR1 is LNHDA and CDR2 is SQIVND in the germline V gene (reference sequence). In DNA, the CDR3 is TGTGCCAGTAATCGACAGGGCACGGATAATTCACCCCTCCACTTT. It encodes CASNRQGTDNSPLHF. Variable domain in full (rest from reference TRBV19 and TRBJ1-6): DGGITQSPKYLFRKEGQNVTLSCEQNLNHDAMYWYRQDPGQGLRLIYYSQIVNDFQKGDIAEGYSVSREKKESFPLTVTSAQKNPTAFYLCASNRQGTDNSPLHFGNGTRLTVT.

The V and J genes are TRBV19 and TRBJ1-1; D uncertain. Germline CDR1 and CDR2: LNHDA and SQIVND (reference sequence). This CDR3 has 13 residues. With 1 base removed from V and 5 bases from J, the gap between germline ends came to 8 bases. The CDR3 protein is CASSIARDTEAFF. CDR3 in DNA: TGTGCCAGTAGTATAGCGCGTGATACTGAAGCTTTCTTT.

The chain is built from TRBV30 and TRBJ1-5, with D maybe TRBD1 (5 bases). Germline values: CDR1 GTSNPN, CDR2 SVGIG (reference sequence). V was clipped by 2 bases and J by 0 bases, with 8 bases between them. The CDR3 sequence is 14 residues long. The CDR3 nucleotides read TGTGCCTGGAGTCGGGGGAATAGCAATCAGCCCCAGCATTTT. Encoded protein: CAWSRGNSNQPQHF.